This entry features one T cell receptor (beta chain) sequence. What it recognizes is unknown. The data are from a study of graft-versus-host responses after intestinal transplantation. Across the whole study: Transplants were multivisceral, liver-intestinal, or isolated intestinal.

The length of the CDR3 is 15 residues. The ends were cut back, 3 bases at V and 1 base at J, with 11 bases in the middle. CDR1 and CDR2 (germline): KGHSH, LQKENI. Repertoires were generated with immunoSEQ multiplex PCR, while TCRdb's copy carries only in-frame clones and drops some. The repertoire holds about 48,000 clones, with around 90% as singletons. The V call is TRBV18, the J call TRBJ2-3, with unresolved D. The sequences come from unstimulated CD4+ T cells sorted from spleen or lymph node cells, collected before transplant. The TCR comes from a human donor who was the organ donor for an intestinal transplant. DNA for the CDR3: TGTGCCAGCTCACCCAGCGTGGCGCGCACAGATACGCAGTATTTT. As protein: CASSPSVARTDTQYF.